The 7 T cell receptor beta chains below were found in one sample sequenced in a study of graft-versus-host responses after intestinal transplantation. No antigen is known for these receptors. Clones were sequenced by immunoSEQ multiplex PCR, and TCRdb holds only the in-frame ones, with some missing. Here the sample spans about 94,000 clones, about 91% being singletons. Sequencing used unstimulated CD8+ T cells sorted from spleen or lymph node cells, obtained before intestinal transplant. All receptors derive from a human donor who received an intestinal transplant.

The chain recombines TRBV7-2 with TRBJ1-6; D ambiguous. V lost 1 base and J 7 bases, leaving 8 bases between the germline ends. The CDR3 covers 14 residues. Germline V gives CDR1 SGHTA, CDR2 FQGNSA. The CDR3 DNA reads as TGTGCCAGCAGCTTAGATCCAGGAAATTCACCCCTCCACTTT. Protein sequence: CASSLDPGNSPLHF.

This chain connects TRBV6-5 to TRBJ2-3; 12 bases align to TRBD2. The CDR3 is made up of 15 amino acids. Trimming at V came to 6 bases and at J to 3 bases, leaving 4 bases not matched to a gene. Germline V gene data show CDR1 as MNHEY and CDR2 as SVGAGI. The CDR3 reads CASSRLAGDTDTQYF. Here the CDR3 DNA reads TGTGCCAGCAGCCGACTAGCGGGGGATACAGATACGCAGTATTTT.

The rearrangement joins TRBV14 to TRBJ1-2; D uncertain. In germline, CDR1 is SGHDN, CDR2 FVKESK. The ends were cut back, 3 bases at V and 0 bases at J, with 8 bases in the middle. The CDR3 extends over 14 amino acids. The CDR3 protein is CASSHSSANYGYTF. The CDR3 nucleotides read TGTGCCAGCAGCCACAGTTCAGCTAACTATGGCTACACCTTC. Full variable domain (missing parts from reference TRBV14 and TRBJ1-2): EAGVTQFPSHSVIEKGQTVTLRCDPISGHDNLYWYRRVMGKEIKFLLHFVKESKQDESGMPNNRFLAERTGGTYSTLKVQPAELEDSGVYFCASSHSSANYGYTFGSGTRLTVV.

The V and J genes are TRBV7-6 and TRBJ1-1, with unresolved D. The CDR3 has 12 amino acids. The germline V gene encodes CDR1 SGHVS and CDR2 FNYEAQ. V dropped 1 base and J dropped 5 bases, with 5 bases sitting between them. The CDR3 DNA sequence: TGTGCCAGCAGCTTAGGGGCAACTGAAGCTTTCTTT. Its translation is CASSLGATEAFF.

The chain joins TRBV7-9 to TRBJ2-3; 10 nucleotides match TRBD2. The germline V gene encodes CDR1 SEHNR and CDR2 FQNEAQ (reference sequence). With 5 bases clipped from V and 0 bases from J, the junction kept 2 bases outside the gene matches. CDR3 length equals 15 residues. CDR3 loop: CASSPSGGSTDTQYF. For the CDR3, the DNA is TGTGCCAGCAGCCCTAGCGGGGGTAGCACAGATACGCAGTATTTT.

This chain connects TRBV2 to TRBJ2-1; 9 nucleotides align to TRBD1. V was pared by 9 bases and J by 4 bases, with 7 bases of the junction left unmatched. Germline CDR1 SNHLY, CDR2 FYNNEI. This CDR3 has 14 residues. The CDR3 protein is CARRGTGSYNEQFF. CDR3 bases: TGTGCCAGAAGAGGGACAGGGAGTTACAATGAGCAGTTCTTC. Based on the CDR3 plus reference TRBV2 and TRBJ2-1, the full variable domain is EPEVTQTPSHQVTQMGQEVILRCVPISNHLYFYWYRQILGQKVEFLVSFYNNEISEKSEIFDDQFSVERPDGSNFTLKIRSTKLEDSAMYFCARRGTGSYNEQFFGPGTRLTVL.

The gene calls are TRBV11-2 and TRBJ2-1; 8 bases match TRBD1. The junction had 7 bases not matched to a gene; V was cut back by 3 bases and J by 6 bases. The CDR3 runs to 15 residues. Per germline, CDR1 SGHAT and CDR2 FQNNGV. CDR3 sequence (DNA): TGTGCCAGCAGCTTCCGGCAGGGGGCTTTCAATGAGCAGTTCTTC. Its translation is CASSFRQGAFNEQFF.